What follows is one T cell receptor (beta chain) and its context. The data derive from a study of T cells expressing NK-cell markers. Study summary: The authors sequenced eight donors, of whom seven were HCMV-seropositive and one was seronegative.

5'RACE template switching with UMIs generated TCR beta cDNA. TCRdb derives one entry per CDR3 protein from the 5' RACE reads, leaving out DNA. This sample's table reports about 260,000 distinct CDR3 sequences. The CDR3 totals 12 residues. The germline gives CDR1 SQVTM, CDR2 ANQGSEA. The V and J genes are TRBV29-1 and TRBJ2-2; the TCRdb D gene call, TRBD1, has no DNA to confirm it. The TCR comes from a man between 18 and 35 years old in good health. What was sequenced was blood T cells: a sorted CD56 or NKG2C T cell subset, CD4+ or CD8+ T cells, or bulk PBMC T cells (not recorded which). CDR3 in amino acids: CSGALDAGELFF.